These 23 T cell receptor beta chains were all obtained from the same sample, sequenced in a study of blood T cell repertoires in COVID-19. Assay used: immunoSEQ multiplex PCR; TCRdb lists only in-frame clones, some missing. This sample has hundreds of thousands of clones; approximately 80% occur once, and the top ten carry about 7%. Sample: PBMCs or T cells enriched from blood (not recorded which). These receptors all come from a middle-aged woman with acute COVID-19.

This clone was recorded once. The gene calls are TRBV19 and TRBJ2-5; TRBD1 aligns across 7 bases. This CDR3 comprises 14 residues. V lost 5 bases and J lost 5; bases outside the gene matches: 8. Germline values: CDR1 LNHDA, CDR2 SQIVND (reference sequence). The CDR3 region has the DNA TGTGCCAGTAGTCCCCTTGACAGGGTGGAGACCCAGTACTTC. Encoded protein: CASSPLDRVETQYF. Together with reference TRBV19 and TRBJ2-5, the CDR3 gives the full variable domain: DGGITQSPKYLFRKEGQNVTLSCEQNLNHDAMYWYRQDPGQGLRLIYYSQIVNDFQKGDIAEGYSVSREKKESFPLTVTSAQKNPTAFYLCASSPLDRVETQYFGPGTRLLVL.

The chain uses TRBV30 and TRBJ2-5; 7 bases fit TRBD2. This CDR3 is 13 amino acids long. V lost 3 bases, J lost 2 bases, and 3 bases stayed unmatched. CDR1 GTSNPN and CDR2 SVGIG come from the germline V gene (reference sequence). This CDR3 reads CAWRGRGQETQYF. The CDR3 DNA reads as TGTGCCTGGAGGGGGCGGGGGCAAGAGACCCAGTACTTC.

The CDR3 region is CASSEVAGNTIYF. Written as DNA, the CDR3 is TGTGCCAGCTCAGAGGTAGCTGGAAACACCATATATTTT. The rearrangement uses TRBV18 and TRBJ1-3; no definite D call. The V and J ends lost 5 bases and 2 bases respectively, with 7 bases between them. The CDR3 covers 13 residues. Germline V CDR1 and CDR2: KGHSH, LQKENI. The variable domain in full, completed from reference TRBV18 and TRBJ1-3, reads NAGVMQNPRHLVRRRGQEARLRCSPMKGHSHVYWYRQLPEEGLKFMVYLQKENIIDESGMPKERFSAEFPKEGPSILRIQQVVRGDSAAYFCASSEVAGNTIYFGEGSWLTVV.

The CDR3 is CASSTSRGLQETQYF. The CDR3 DNA sequence: TGTGCCAGCAGCACTAGCCGGGGCCTCCAAGAGACCCAGTACTTC. The rearrangement joins TRBV5-5 to TRBJ2-5, with a weak D call TRBD2 (6 bases). This CDR3 comprises 15 residues. Germline CDR1 reads SGHKS; CDR2 reads YYEKEE (reference sequence). Trimming removed 4 bases from V and 1 base from J, with 14 bases in between.

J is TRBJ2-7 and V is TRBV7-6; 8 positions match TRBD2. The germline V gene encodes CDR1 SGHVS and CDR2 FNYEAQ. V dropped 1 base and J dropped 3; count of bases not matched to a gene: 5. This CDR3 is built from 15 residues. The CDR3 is CASSLEAGESYEQYF. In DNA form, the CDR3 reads TGTGCCAGCAGCTTAGAAGCGGGAGAGAGCTACGAGCAGTACTTC. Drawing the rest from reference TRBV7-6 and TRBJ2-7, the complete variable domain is GAGVSQSPRYKVTKRGQDVALRCDPISGHVSLYWYRQALGQGPEFLTYFNYEAQQDKSGLPNDRFSAERPEGSISTLTIQRTEQRDSAMYRCASSLEAGESYEQYFGPGTRLTVT.

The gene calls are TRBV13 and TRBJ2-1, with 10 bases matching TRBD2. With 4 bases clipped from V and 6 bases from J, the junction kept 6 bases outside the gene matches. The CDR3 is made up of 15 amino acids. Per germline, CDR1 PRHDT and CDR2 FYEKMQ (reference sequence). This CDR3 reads CASSSFSGGFNEQFF. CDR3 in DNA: TGTGCCAGCAGCTCCTTTAGCGGGGGGTTCAATGAGCAGTTCTTC.

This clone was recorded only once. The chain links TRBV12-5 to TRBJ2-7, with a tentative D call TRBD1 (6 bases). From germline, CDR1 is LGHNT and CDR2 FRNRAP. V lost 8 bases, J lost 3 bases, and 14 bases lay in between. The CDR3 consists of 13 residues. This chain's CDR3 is CASSLGASYEQYF. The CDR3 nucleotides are TGTGCTAGTAGCTTGGGGGCCAGCTACGAGCAGTACTTC.

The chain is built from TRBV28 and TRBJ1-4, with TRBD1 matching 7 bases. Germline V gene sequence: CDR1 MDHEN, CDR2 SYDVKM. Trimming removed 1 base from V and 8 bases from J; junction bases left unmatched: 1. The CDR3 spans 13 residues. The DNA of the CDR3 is TGTGCCAGCAGTTTATTCAGGGGGGAAAAACTGTTTTTT. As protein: CASSLFRGEKLFF.

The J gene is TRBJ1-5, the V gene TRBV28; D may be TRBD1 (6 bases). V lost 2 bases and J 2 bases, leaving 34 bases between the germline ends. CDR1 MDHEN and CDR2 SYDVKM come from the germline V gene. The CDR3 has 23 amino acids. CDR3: CASSLLYRVNEVTGGDRNQPQHF. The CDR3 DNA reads TGTGCCAGCAGTTTACTCTATAGGGTGAATGAGGTTACGGGGGGCGATCGCAATCAGCCCCAGCATTTT.

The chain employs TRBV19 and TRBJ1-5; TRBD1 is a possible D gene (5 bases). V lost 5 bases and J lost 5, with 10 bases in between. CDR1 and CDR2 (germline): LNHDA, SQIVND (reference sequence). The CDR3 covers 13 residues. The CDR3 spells CASSWGIDQPQHF. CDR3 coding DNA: TGTGCCAGTAGTTGGGGCATCGATCAGCCCCAGCATTTT.

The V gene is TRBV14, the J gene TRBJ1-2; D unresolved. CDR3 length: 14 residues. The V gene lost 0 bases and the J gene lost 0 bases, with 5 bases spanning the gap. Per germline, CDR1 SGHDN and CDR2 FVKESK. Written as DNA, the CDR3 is TGTGCCAGCAGCCAAGATGCAGCTAACTATGGCTACACCTTC. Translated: CASSQDAANYGYTF. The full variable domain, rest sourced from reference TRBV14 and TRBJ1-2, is EAGVTQFPSHSVIEKGQTVTLRCDPISGHDNLYWYRRVMGKEIKFLLHFVKESKQDESGMPNNRFLAERTGGTYSTLKVQPAELEDSGVYFCASSQDAANYGYTFGSGTRLTVV.

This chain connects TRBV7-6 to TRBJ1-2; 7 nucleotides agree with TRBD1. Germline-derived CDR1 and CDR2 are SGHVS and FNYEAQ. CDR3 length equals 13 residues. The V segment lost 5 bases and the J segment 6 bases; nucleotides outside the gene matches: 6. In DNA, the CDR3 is TGTGCCAGCAGCCTGACAGGGCGCGATGGCTACACCTTC. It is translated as CASSLTGRDGYTF.

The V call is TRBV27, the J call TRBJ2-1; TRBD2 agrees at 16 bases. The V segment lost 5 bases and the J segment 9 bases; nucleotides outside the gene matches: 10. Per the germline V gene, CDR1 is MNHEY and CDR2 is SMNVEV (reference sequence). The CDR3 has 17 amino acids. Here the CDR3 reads CASSPPGTSGGAPEQFF. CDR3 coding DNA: TGTGCCAGCAGTCCCCCCGGGACTAGCGGGGGGGCCCCTGAGCAGTTCTTC.

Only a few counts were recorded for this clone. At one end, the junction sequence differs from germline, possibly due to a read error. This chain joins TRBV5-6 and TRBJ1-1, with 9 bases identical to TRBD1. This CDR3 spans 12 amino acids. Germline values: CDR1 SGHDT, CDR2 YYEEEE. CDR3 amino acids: CASSQTGGFLQF. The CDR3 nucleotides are TGTGCCAGCAGCCAAACAGGGGGCTTCCTCCAATTT.

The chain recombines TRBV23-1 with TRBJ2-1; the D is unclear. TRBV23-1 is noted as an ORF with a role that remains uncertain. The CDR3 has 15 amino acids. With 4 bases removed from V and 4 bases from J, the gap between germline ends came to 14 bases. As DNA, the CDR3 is TGCGCCAGCAGTCTTCTCGCGGAGAAATACAATGAGCAGTTCTTC. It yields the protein CASSLLAEKYNEQFF.

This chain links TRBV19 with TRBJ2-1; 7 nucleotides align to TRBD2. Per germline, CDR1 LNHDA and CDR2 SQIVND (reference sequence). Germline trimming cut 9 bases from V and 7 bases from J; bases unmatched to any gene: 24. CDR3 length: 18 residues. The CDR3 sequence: CASRGSLAGDIKINEQFF. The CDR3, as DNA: TGTGCCAGCCGCGGGAGTCTGGCGGGAGATATTAAAATAAATGAGCAGTTCTTC.

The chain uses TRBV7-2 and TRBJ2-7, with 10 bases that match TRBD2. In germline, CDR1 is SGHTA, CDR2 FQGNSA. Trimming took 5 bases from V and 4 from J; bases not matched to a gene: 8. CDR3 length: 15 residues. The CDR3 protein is CASSQRTSGDYEQYF. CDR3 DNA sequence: TGTGCCAGCAGCCAGAGGACTAGCGGAGATTACGAGCAGTACTTC. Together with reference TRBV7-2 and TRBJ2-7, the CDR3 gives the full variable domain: GAGVSQSPSNKVTEKGKDVELRCDPISGHTALYWYRQSLGQGLEFLIYFQGNSAPDKSGLPSDRFSAERTGGSVSTLTIQRTQQEDSAVYLCASSQRTSGDYEQYFGPGTRLTVT.

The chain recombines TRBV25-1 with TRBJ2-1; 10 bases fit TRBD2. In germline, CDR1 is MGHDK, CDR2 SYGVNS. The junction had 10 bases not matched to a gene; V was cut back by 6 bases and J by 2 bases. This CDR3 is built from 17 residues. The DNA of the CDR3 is TGTGCCAGCAGCGACGAACTAGCGGGATTTACCTACAATGAGCAGTTCTTC. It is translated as CASSDELAGFTYNEQFF.

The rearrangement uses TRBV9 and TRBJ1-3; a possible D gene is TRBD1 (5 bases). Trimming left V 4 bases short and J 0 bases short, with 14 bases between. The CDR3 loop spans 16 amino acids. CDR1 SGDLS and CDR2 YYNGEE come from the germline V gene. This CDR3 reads CASSPRDSNSGNTIYF. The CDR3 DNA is TGTGCCAGCAGCCCTCGGGACTCTAACTCTGGAAACACCATATATTTT.

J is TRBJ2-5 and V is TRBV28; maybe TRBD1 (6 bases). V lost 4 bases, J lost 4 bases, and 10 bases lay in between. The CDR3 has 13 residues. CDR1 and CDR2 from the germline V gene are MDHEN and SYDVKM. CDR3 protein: CASSYQGRETQYF. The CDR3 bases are TGTGCCAGCAGTTACCAGGGGCGAGAGACCCAGTACTTC.

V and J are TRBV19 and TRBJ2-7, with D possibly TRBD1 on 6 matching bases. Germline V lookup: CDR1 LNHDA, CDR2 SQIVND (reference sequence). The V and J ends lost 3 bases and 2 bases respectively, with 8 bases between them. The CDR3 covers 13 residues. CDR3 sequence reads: CASSMGQTYEQYF. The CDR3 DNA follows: TGTGCCAGTAGTATGGGACAAACCTACGAGCAGTACTTC.

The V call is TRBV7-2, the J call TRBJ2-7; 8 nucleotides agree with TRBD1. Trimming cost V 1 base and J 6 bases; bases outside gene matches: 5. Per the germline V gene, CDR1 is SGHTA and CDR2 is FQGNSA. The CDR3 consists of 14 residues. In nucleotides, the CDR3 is TGTGCCAGCAGCTTAGTACAGGGGGTGAGCGAGCAGTACTTC. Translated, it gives CASSLVQGVSEQYF.

The CDR3 DNA reads as TGTGCCAGTAGTATCCGGACAGATACGCAGTATTTT. This encodes CASSIRTDTQYF. The chain carries TRBV19 and TRBJ2-3; D uncertain. The CDR3 has 12 amino acids. V lost 3 bases, J lost 3 bases, and 4 bases lay in between. Germline loops: CDR1 LNHDA, CDR2 SQIVND (reference sequence).